These T cell receptor beta chains were read from a single sample in a study of blood T cells in healthy people across ages. MiXCR, applied by TCRdb to the 5' RACE reads, yields one record per CDR3 protein. The top ten hold 7.7% of the sample, which has about 1,800,000 distinct CDR3 sequences, roughly 27% seen once. The sequenced sample was blood. Receptor source: a woman aged 30 to 39 in good health. Both conserved end residues are part of each CDR3. Each record gives: J gene, clone size, V gene, D gene, CDR3 protein, CDR3 DNA. A D gene is named only where the DNA matches it firmly. Clone size is not always given. Where it is, it says once, few, many or a class for expanded clones.

J: TRBJ2-7
size: -
V: TRBV30
D: TRBD1
CDR3: CAWSRQGSSYEQYF
DNA: TGTGCCTGGAGCCGACAGGGGAGCTCCTACGAGCAGTACTTC

J: TRBJ2-5
size: -
V: TRBV3-1
D: -
CDR3: CASSQNTVDETQYF
DNA: TGTGCCAGCAGCCAAAATACAGTCGATGAGACCCAGTACTTC

J: TRBJ2-7
size: -
V: TRBV10-3
D: TRBD1
CDR3: CAISPGQERAYEQYF
DNA: TGTGCCATCAGCCCCGGACAGGAACGGGCCTACGAGCAGTACTTC

J: TRBJ2-3
size: -
V: TRBV9
D: -
CDR3: CASRLSESTDTQYF
DNA: TGTGCCAGCCGACTCTCGGAAAGCACAGATACGCAGTATTTT

J: TRBJ2-5
size: few
V: TRBV6-6
D: -
CDR3: CASIGSGQETQYF
DNA: TGTGCCAGCATTGGATCGGGTCAAGAGACCCAGTACTTC

J: TRBJ2-7
size: -
V: TRBV6-6
D: TRBD1
CDR3: CASTLLAGTGGFEQYF
DNA: TGTGCCAGCACCTTGCTGGCCGGGACAGGGGGCTTCGAGCAGTACTTC

J: TRBJ1-2
size: few
V: TRBV7-9
D: -
CDR3: CAGSQPDMGYGYTF
DNA: TGTGCCGGCAGCCAACCGGACATGGGGTATGGCTACACCTTC

J: TRBJ1-1
size: few
V: TRBV5-1
D: TRBD1
CDR3: CASSLDPGQGWTEAFF
DNA: TGCGCCAGCAGCTTGGACCCGGGACAGGGGTGGACTGAAGCTTTCTTT

J: TRBJ2-1
size: few
V: TRBV7-3
D: -
CDR3: CASSFDREDEQFF
DNA: TGTGCCAGCAGCTTTGACAGGGAGGATGAGCAGTTCTTC

J: TRBJ2-3
size: -
V: TRBV27
D: -
CDR3: CASSLGFNTDTQYF
DNA: TGTGCCAGCAGTTTGGGGTTTAACACAGATACGCAGTATTTT

J: TRBJ2-5
size: few
V: TRBV6-1
D: -
CDR3: CASSEKGQQTQYF
DNA: TGTGCCAGCAGTGAAAAGGGCCAACAGACCCAGTACTTC

J: TRBJ2-1
size: few
V: TRBV6-5
D: TRBD2
CDR3: CASSYSIFLAGQPAGNNEQFF
DNA: TGTGCCAGCAGTTACTCGATATTCCTAGCGGGGCAGCCAGCAGGAAACAATGAGCAGTTCTTC

J: TRBJ2-4
size: many
V: TRBV5-1
D: -
CDR3: CASSPGTQKNIQYF
DNA: TGCGCCAGCAGTCCCGGGACCCAGAAAAACATTCAGTACTTC

J: TRBJ2-5
size: -
V: TRBV18
D: -
CDR3: CASSQGWSGQETRYF
DNA: TGTGCCAGCTCGCAGGGTTGGAGTGGCCAAGAGACCCGGTACTTC

J: TRBJ2-2
size: few
V: TRBV29-1
D: -
CDR3: CSVEKEGGGELFF
DNA: TGCAGCGTTGAAAAAGAGGGGGGCGGGGAGCTGTTTTTT

J: TRBJ2-2
size: many
V: TRBV27
D: -
CDR3: CASSLWGTGELFF
DNA: TGTGCCAGCAGTTTGTGGGGGACCGGGGAGCTGTTTTTT

J: TRBJ2-5
size: many
V: TRBV4-1
D: -
CDR3: CASSQGLIETQYF
DNA: TGCGCCAGCAGCCAGGGACTCATAGAGACCCAGTACTTC

J: TRBJ2-1
size: few
V: TRBV7-2
D: TRBD2
CDR3: CASSLGSGVSSPEQFF
DNA: TGTGCCAGCAGCTTAGGGAGCGGGGTATCCTCTCCTGAGCAGTTCTTC

J: TRBJ1-1
size: few
V: TRBV6-2/TRBV6-3
D: TRBD1
CDR3: CASSYSHRGMNTEAFF
DNA: TGTGCCAGCAGTTATTCCCACAGGGGAATGAACACTGAAGCTTTCTTT

J: TRBJ1-6
size: few
V: TRBV20-1
D: -
CDR3: CSATPGPSGSPLHF
DNA: TGCAGTGCCACCCCCGGTCCTTCGGGGTCACCCCTCCACTTT

J: TRBJ2-1
size: few
V: TRBV11-2
D: -
CDR3: CASSILSTAGEQFF
DNA: TGTGCCAGCAGCATACTTAGTACAGCAGGAGAGCAGTTCTTC

J: TRBJ2-3
size: -
V: TRBV7-9
D: TRBD2
CDR3: CASSPSGGVDTQYF
DNA: TGTGCCAGCAGCCCCAGCGGGGGGGTAGATACGCAGTATTTT